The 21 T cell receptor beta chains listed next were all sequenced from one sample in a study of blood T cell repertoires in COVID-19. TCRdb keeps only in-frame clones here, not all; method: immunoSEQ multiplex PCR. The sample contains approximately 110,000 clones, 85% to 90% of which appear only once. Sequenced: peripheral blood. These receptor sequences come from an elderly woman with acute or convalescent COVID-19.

The CDR3 spells CATSRDLRDSPLHF. For the CDR3, the DNA is TGTGCCACCAGCAGAGATCTGAGAGATTCACCCCTCCACTTT. The chain is built from TRBV15 and TRBJ1-6, with D hard to call. Trimming pared 0 bases from V and 8 bases from J, leaving 8 bases between. CDR1 is LNHNV and CDR2 is YYDKDF in the germline V gene (reference sequence). The CDR3 has 14 residues.

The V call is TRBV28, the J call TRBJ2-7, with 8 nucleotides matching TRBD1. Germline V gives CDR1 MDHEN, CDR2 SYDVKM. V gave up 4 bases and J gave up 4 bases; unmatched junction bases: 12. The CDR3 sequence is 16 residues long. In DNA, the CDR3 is TGTGCCAGCAGTTCCTGGGGACAGGCGAGTCGGTACGAGCAGTACTTC. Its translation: CASSSWGQASRYEQYF.

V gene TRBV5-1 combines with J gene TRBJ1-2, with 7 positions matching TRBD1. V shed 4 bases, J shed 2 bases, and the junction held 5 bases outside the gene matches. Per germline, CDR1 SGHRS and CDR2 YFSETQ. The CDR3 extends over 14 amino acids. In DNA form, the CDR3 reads TGCGCCAGCAGCCCGACAGGGATCAACTATGGCTACACCTTC. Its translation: CASSPTGINYGYTF.

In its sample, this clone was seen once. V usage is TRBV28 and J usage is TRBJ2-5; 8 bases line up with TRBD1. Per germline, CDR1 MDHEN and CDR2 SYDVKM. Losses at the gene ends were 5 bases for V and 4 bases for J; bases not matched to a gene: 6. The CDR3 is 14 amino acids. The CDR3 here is CASSKSGTGETQYF. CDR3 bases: TGTGCCAGCAGTAAATCCGGGACAGGAGAGACCCAGTACTTC.

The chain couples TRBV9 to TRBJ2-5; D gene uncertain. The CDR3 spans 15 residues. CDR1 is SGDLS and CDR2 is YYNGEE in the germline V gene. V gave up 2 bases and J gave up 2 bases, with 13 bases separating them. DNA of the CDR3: TGTGCCAGCAGCGTTGGGTCTACAGAACAAGAGACCCAGTACTTC. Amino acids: CASSVGSTEQETQYF.

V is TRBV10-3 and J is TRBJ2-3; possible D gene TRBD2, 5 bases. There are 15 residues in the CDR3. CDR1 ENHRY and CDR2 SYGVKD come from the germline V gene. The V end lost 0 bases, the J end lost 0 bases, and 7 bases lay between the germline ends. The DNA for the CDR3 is TGTGCCATCAGTGAGTCGGAGGTTAGCACAGATACGCAGTATTTT. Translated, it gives CAISESEVSTDTQYF.

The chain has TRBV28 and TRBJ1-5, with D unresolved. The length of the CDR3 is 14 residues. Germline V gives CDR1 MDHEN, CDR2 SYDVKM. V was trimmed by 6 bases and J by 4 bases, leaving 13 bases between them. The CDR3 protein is CASSSGNGNQPQHF. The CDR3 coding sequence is TGTGCCAGCAGCTCGGGAAACGGGAATCAGCCCCAGCATTTT.

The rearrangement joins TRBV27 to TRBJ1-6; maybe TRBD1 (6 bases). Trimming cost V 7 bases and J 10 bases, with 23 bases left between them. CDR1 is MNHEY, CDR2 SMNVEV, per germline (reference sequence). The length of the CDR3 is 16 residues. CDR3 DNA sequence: TGTGCCAGCACCCCCTCCCGACAAGGGGGGGGATCACCCCTCCACTTT. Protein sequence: CASTPSRQGGGSPLHF.

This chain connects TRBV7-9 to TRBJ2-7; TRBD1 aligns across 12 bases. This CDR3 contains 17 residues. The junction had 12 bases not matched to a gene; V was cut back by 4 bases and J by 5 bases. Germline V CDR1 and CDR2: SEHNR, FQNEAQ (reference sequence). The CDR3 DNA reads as TGTGCCAGCAGCTCCAATAAACCGGGACAGGGGGCCCACGAGCAGTACTTC. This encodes CASSSNKPGQGAHEQYF. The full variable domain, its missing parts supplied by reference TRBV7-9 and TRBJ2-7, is DTGVSQNPRHKITKRGQNVTFRCDPISEHNRLYWYRQTLGQGPEFLTYFQNEAQLEKSRLLSDRFSAERPKGSFSTLEIQRTEQGDSAMYLCASSSNKPGQGAHEQYFGPGTRLTVT.

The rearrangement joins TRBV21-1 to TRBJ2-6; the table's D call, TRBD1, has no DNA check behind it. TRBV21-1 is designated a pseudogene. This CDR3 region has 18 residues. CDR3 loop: CASSDLTGNHSGANVLTF. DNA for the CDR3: TGTGCCAGCAGCGATTTGACAGGTAACCACTCTGGGGCCAACGTCCTGACTTTC.

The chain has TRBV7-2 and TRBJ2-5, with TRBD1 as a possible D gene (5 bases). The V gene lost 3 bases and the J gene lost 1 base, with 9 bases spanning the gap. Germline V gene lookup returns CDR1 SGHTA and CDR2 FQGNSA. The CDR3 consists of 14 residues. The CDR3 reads CASSFRVPQETQYF. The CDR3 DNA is TGTGCCAGCAGCTTCAGGGTCCCCCAAGAGACCCAGTACTTC. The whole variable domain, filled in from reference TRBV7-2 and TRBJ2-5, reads GAGVSQSPSNKVTEKGKDVELRCDPISGHTALYWYRQSLGQGLEFLIYFQGNSAPDKSGLPSDRFSAERTGGSVSTLTIQRTQQEDSAVYLCASSFRVPQETQYFGPGTRLLVL.

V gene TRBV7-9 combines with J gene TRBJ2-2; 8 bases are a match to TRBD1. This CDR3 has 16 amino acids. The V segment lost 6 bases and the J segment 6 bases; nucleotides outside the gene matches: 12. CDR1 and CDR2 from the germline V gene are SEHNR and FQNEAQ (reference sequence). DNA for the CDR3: TGTGCCAGCAGGCAAAACGACAGGGGAAGGGCCGGGGAGCTGTTTTTT. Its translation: CASRQNDRGRAGELFF.

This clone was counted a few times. CDR3 loop: CASSPTTGGADTQYF. The CDR3 coding sequence is TGCGCCAGCAGCCCGACCACAGGGGGGGCAGATACGCAGTATTTT. The V call is TRBV5-1, the J call TRBJ2-3, with TRBD1 as a possible D gene (8 bases). The CDR3 contains 15 residues. CDR1 and CDR2 from the germline V gene are SGHRS and YFSETQ. V was trimmed by 4 bases and J by 4 bases, leaving 16 bases between them.

CDR3 sequence reads: CASLTVTEDTQYF. The CDR3 DNA follows: TGTGCCAGCTTAACCGTCACGGAGGACACGCAGTATTTT. V is TRBV12-3 or TRBV12-4 and J is TRBJ2-3; tentative D call: TRBD2 (5 bases). CDR3 length: 13 residues. Trimming shortened V by 8 bases and J by 9 bases, and 18 bases separated the two germline ends.

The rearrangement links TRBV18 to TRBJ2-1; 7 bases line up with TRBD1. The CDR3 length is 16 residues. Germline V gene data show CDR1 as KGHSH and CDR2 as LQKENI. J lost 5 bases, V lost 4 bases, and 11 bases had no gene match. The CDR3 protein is CASSQTTGTDHNEQFF. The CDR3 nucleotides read TGTGCCAGCTCACAGACGACCGGGACAGACCACAATGAGCAGTTCTTC.

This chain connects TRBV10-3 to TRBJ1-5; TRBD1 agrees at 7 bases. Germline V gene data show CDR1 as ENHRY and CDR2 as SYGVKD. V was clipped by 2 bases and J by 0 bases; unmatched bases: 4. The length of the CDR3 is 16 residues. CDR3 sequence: CAISERGRDSNQPQHF. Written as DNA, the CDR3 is TGTGCCATCAGTGAGAGGGGGCGAGATAGCAATCAGCCCCAGCATTTT.

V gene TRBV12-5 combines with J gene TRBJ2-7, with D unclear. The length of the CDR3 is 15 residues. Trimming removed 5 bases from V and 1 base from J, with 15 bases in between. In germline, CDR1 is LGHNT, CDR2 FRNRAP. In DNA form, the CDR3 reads TGTGCTAGTGGTAACCCCGGCAGGTTATCCTACGAGCAGTACTTC. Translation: CASGNPGRLSYEQYF.

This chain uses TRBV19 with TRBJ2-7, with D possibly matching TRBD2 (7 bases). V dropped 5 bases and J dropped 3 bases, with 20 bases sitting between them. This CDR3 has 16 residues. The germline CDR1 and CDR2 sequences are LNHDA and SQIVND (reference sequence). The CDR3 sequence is CASSVEMAGALYEQYF. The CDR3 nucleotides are TGTGCCAGTAGTGTGGAGATGGCGGGGGCTCTCTACGAGCAGTACTTC.

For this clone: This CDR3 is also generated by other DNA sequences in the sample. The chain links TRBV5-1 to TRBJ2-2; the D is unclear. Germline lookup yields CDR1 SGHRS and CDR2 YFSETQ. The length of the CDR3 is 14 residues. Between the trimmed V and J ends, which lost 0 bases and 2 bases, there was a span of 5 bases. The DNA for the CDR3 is TGCGCCAGCAGCTTGGGACAAAACACCGGGGAGCTGTTTTTT. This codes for CASSLGQNTGELFF.

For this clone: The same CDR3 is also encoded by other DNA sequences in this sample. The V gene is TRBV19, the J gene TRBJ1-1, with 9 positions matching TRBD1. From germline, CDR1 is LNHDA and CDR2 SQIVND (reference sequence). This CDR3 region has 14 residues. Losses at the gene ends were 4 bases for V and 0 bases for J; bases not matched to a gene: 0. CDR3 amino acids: CASSRDRVNTEAFF. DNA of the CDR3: TGTGCCAGTAGTAGGGACAGGGTGAACACTGAAGCTTTCTTT.

As DNA, the CDR3 is TGTGCCAGCAGTGATACAGGGAAGAACACTGAAGCTTTCTTT. Protein: CASSDTGKNTEAFF. The chain has TRBV6-1 and TRBJ1-1; tentatively, D is TRBD1 (6 bases). CDR3 length: 14 residues. Trimming removed 3 bases from V and 1 base from J, with 9 bases in between. Germline CDR1 and CDR2: MNHNS and SASEGT.